This is a list of T cell receptor beta chains from one sample in a study of T cell responses to AZD1222 COVID-19 vaccine. Profiling relied on immunoSEQ multiplex PCR, and the TCRdb table lists in-frame clones only, not all of them. The sample lists 110,000 to 150,000 clones; almost 90% were seen once. The sequencing here drew on peripheral blood, taken on day 0 of AZD1222 vaccination. The receptors originated from an adult in good health. Each CDR3 is given with its conserved first and last residue. The D gene is left open where the match is weak. Expanded clones are given a class, and other clones once, few, many or no size at all.

TRBD1	-	TRBV4-1	TRBJ1-2	CASSQDAGQGMRGYTF	TGCGCCAGCAGCCAAGATGCTGGACAGGGGATGCGTGGCTACACCTTC
TRBD2	-	TRBV5-4	TRBJ2-1	CASSLLPIAGEYEQFF	TGTGCCAGCAGCTTGTTGCCGATAGCGGGAGAGTATGAGCAGTTCTTC
TRBD2	-	TRBV27	TRBJ2-1	CASSGLTSGLYNEQFF	TGTGCCAGCAGTGGACTGACTAGCGGACTCTACAATGAGCAGTTCTTC
-	-	TRBV30	TRBJ1-1	CAWSVRETEAFF	TGTGCCTGGAGTGTAAGGGAAACTGAAGCTTTCTTT
-	-	TRBV30	TRBJ1-1	CAWSVWGGMNTEAFF	TGTGCCTGGAGTGTATGGGGAGGGATGAACACTGAAGCTTTCTTT
-	-	TRBV19	TRBJ1-5	CASRDQGGSNQPQHF	TGTGCCAGTAGGGATCAGGGAGGGAGTAATCAGCCCCAGCATTTT
-	few	TRBV10-3	TRBJ2-3	CAISESPGEGADTQYF	TGTGCCATCAGTGAGTCGCCAGGGGAGGGAGCAGATACGCAGTATTTT
-	-	TRBV6-1	TRBJ1-5	CASSETADQPQHF	TGTGCCAGCAGTGAAACCGCCGATCAGCCCCAGCATTTT
-	-	TRBV18	TRBJ1-1	CASSQPGREAFF	TGTGCCAGCTCACAACCGGGACGCGAAGCTTTCTTT
TRBD1	-	TRBV10-3	TRBJ1-5	CAIRGQGIDQPQHF	TGTGCCATCAGGGGACAGGGGATTGACCAGCCCCAGCATTTT
TRBD1	-	TRBV6-5	TRBJ2-1	CASSSTGVHEQFF	TGTGCCAGCAGTTCGACAGGGGTGCATGAGCAGTTCTTC
-	-	TRBV27	TRBJ2-1	CASSISKPNEQFF	TGTGCCAGCAGCATCTCAAAACCCAATGAGCAGTTCTTC
TRBD2	-	TRBV3-1/TRBV3-2	TRBJ2-7	CASSQVIPGLATRGTYEQYF	TGTGCCAGCAGCCAGGTAATTCCGGGACTAGCGACGAGGGGCACCTACGAGCAGTACTTC
-	-	TRBV25-1	TRBJ1-1	CASSELSVSTEAFF	TGTGCCAGCAGTGAATTATCGGTTAGCACTGAAGCTTTCTTT
TRBD1	-	TRBV5-4	TRBJ1-4	CASSRQGNEKLFF	TGTGCCAGCAGCCGACAGGGTAATGAAAAACTGTTTTTT
TRBD1	-	TRBV10-3	TRBJ1-2	CASWTGEGFYGYTF	TGTGCCTCGTGGACAGGGGAGGGGTTCTATGGCTACACCTTC